This entry describes one T cell receptor (beta chain). The data were produced by immunoSEQ multiplex PCR, yet TCRdb's version contains in-frame clones alone and is incomplete. The sample holds around 250,000 clones, more than 85% seen once. The entry originates in a study of blood T cell repertoires in COVID-19. Study-level information: COVID-19 samples collected from the United States, Italy and Spain covered acute and convalescent phases. Sources were T cells, B-cell-depleted T cells, or PBMCs; the material itself was cDNA or gDNA.

The CDR3 consists of 12 residues. CDR1 and CDR2 from the germline V gene are KGHDR and SFDVKD. The ends were cut back, 3 bases at V and 5 bases at J, with 7 bases in the middle. The V gene is TRBV24-1, the J gene TRBJ2-7; D call uncertain. The sequencing input was peripheral blood. This receptor was identified in a man aged 18-30 years with active or convalescent COVID-19. This CDR3 is CATSDRTDEQYF. The DNA for the CDR3 is TGTGCCACCAGTGATCGAACAGACGAGCAGTACTTC.